This T cell receptor beta chain was profiled in a study of blood T cell repertoires in COVID-19. Here immunoSEQ multiplex PCR was the method, and the copy in TCRdb shows in-frame clones only, minus some. Counted here are hundreds of thousands of clones, roughly nine tenths occurring once; the ten biggest clones make up 2.2%. The CDR3 extends over 14 amino acids. Unmatched junction bases numbered 4, after V lost 4 bases and J lost 0 bases. The germline gives CDR1 SGDLS, CDR2 YYNGEE. This sequence joins TRBV9 and TRBJ2-7, with 7 bases aligning to TRBD1. The sample comprised peripheral blood. This sequence was found in a woman between 50 and 59 years old who had recovered from COVID-19. DNA of the CDR3: TGTGCCAGCAGCCCGGGACAGCACTCCTACGAGCAGTACTTC. This translates into CASSPGQHSYEQYF.